Shown below are 20 T cell receptor beta chains from a single sample sequenced in a study of early T cells in non-severe SARS-CoV-2 infection. TCRdb re-analysed the 5' RACE reads in MiXCR, keeping a single row per CDR3 protein. The sample has approximately 35,000 distinct CDR3 sequences, over 6% seen once. Material: whole blood, obtained at baseline. Receptors originate from an adult who was a healthcare worker with PCR-confirmed SARS-CoV-2 infection or an uninfected control (not recorded which).

This clonotype was found many times. The CDR3 here is CAWSPTLADSGNEQFF. DNA of the CDR3: TGTGCCTGGAGTCCCACACTAGCCGATTCGGGCAATGAGCAGTTCTTC. The rearrangement joins TRBV30 to TRBJ2-1; perhaps TRBD2 as D (6 bases). This CDR3 is built from 16 residues. With 2 bases removed from V and 6 bases from J, the gap between germline ends came to 20 bases. Looked up from germline, CDR1 is GTSNPN and CDR2 is SVGIG (reference sequence).

V and J are TRBV4-3 and TRBJ2-1, with TRBD2 matching 9 bases. The CDR3 is 17 residues long. Germline V gives CDR1 LGHNA, CDR2 YSLEER. J gave up 4 bases and V 0 bases, and 7 bases lay outside the gene matches. The CDR3 reads CASSQDHSGSAYNEQFF. In nucleotides, the CDR3 is TGCGCCAGCAGCCAAGATCATAGCGGGAGTGCGTACAATGAGCAGTTCTTC.

A note on this clonotype: This may be a read error: a much more frequent sequence differs by one nucleotide. The gene calls are TRBV11-3 and TRBJ2-2; the match to TRBD2 covers 10 bases. The CDR3 loop spans 18 amino acids. The germline CDR1 and CDR2 sequences are SGHNT and YENEEA. CDR3 residues: CTSSLERLAGVITGELFF. CDR3 in DNA: TGTACCAGCAGCTTAGAACGCCTAGCGGGAGTCATCACCGGGGAGCTGTTTTTT.

This clonotype was counted between two and nine times. This chain links TRBV9 with TRBJ1-1; 7 positions match TRBD1. CDR1 and CDR2 from the germline V gene are SGDLS and YYNGEE. The CDR3 is 13 residues long. V gave up 4 bases and J gave up 4 bases; unmatched junction bases: 4. The CDR3 sequence is CASSPRTGTEAFF. The CDR3 DNA reads as TGTGCCAGCAGCCCAAGGACAGGCACTGAAGCTTTCTTT.

The table lists this clonotype with many counts. Germline is not matched at one junction end, which may reflect a read error. The chain uses TRBV4-3 and TRBJ2-6; D might be TRBD1 (5 bases). Germline V CDR1 and CDR2: LGHNA, YSLEER. This CDR3 contains 16 residues. In DNA form, the CDR3 reads TGCGCCAGCAGCCAAGATTCATCCTCTGGGGCCAACGTCCTGATTTTC. This translates into CASSQDSSSGANVLIF.

This clonotype showed up just a few times. The DNA for the CDR3 is TGTGCCACGAGTCGTGTGGCGTACACTGAAGCTTTCTTT. As protein: CATSRVAYTEAFF. The V and J genes are TRBV7-8 and TRBJ1-1, with D uncertain. Germline V gives CDR1 SGHVS, CDR2 FQNEAQ. CDR3 size: 13 residues. Between the trimmed V and J ends, which lost 10 bases and 3 bases, there was a span of 15 bases.

This chain joins TRBV6-2 or TRBV6-3 and TRBJ2-1; 10 bases are a match to TRBD2. Germline V gene data show CDR1 as MNHEY and CDR2 as SVGEGT. The junction had 5 bases not matched to a gene; V was cut back by 5 bases and J by 4 bases. The CDR3 length is 15 residues. CDR3 region: CASSRAGGPYNEQFF. In nucleotides, the CDR3 is TGTGCCAGCAGTCGAGCGGGAGGGCCTTACAATGAGCAGTTCTTC.

In this sample, this clonotype turned up once. This chain connects TRBV11-1 to TRBJ2-2, with D hard to call. Trimming took off 5 bases at V and 6 bases at J, with 7 bases between the two ends. Germline V gives CDR1 SGHAT, CDR2 FQDESV (reference sequence). The CDR3 runs to 12 residues. CDR3 sequence reads: CASSRRPGELFF. The CDR3 DNA is TGTGCCAGCAGCCGGCGCCCCGGGGAGCTGTTTTTT.

The V call is TRBV5-5, the J call TRBJ2-1; no reliable D call. Germline loops: CDR1 SGHKS, CDR2 YYEKEE (reference sequence). The V and J ends lost 1 base and 5 bases respectively, with 7 bases between them. The CDR3 extends over 13 amino acids. In DNA form, the CDR3 reads TGTGCCAGCAGCTTGTTCAGCGACAATGAGCAGTTCTTC. Its translation is CASSLFSDNEQFF.

This clonotype was detected ten times or more. This chain uses TRBV7-6 with TRBJ2-3; 9 nucleotides match TRBD1. V shed 5 bases and J 6 bases; nucleotides not matched to a gene: 9. Germline values: CDR1 SGHVS, CDR2 FNYEAQ. The CDR3 spans 15 residues. In nucleotides, the CDR3 is TGTGCCAGCAGCACAGGACAGGGGTTAGTCGATACGCAGTATTTT. This translates into CASSTGQGLVDTQYF.

This chain joins TRBV7-9 and TRBJ2-1; no clear D gene. V lost 3 bases, J lost 1 base, and 4 bases lay in between. Germline V gene sequence: CDR1 SEHNR, CDR2 FQNEAQ (reference sequence). The CDR3 spans 13 residues. The chain's CDR3 is CASSFDSYNEQFF. CDR3 nucleotides: TGTGCCAGCAGCTTTGATTCCTACAATGAGCAGTTCTTC.

This clonotype was seen many times. The V and J genes are TRBV7-9 and TRBJ1-1; possibly TRBD1 for D (5 bases). CDR3 length: 13 amino acids. CDR1 is SEHNR, CDR2 FQNEAQ, per germline (reference sequence). V was shortened by 5 bases and J by 4 bases, with 11 bases between the two germline ends. The CDR3 nucleotides are TGTGCCAGCAGCCTCCAGGGTTCCACTGAAGCTTTCTTT. This translates into CASSLQGSTEAFF.

The chain joins TRBV6-2 or TRBV6-3 to TRBJ2-1, with 8 positions matching TRBD2. The V gene end was trimmed by 7 bases and the J gene end by 7 bases; junction bases not matched to a gene: 3. The CDR3 length is 12 residues. Per germline, CDR1 MNHEY and CDR2 SVGEGT. The CDR3 coding sequence is TGTGCCAGCATGGAGCGGGAGAATGAGCAGTTCTTC. Its translation: CASMERENEQFF.

This clonotype has a handful of counts. The V gene is TRBV11-3, the J gene TRBJ2-3, with 8 bases lining up with TRBD1. Germline V gives CDR1 SGHNT, CDR2 YENEEA. The trim removed 4 bases at V and 6 bases at J, leaving 15 bases unmatched. This CDR3 region has 17 residues. The CDR3 spells CASSSPAWAGGSDTQYF. CDR3 sequence (DNA): TGTGCCAGCAGCTCCCCCGCCTGGGCAGGGGGCAGCGATACGCAGTATTTT.

This clonotype appeared a few times. The chain joins TRBV2 to TRBJ2-1; no definite D call. Germline V lookup: CDR1 SNHLY, CDR2 FYNNEI. This CDR3 is 13 amino acids long. V lost 8 bases and J lost 0, with 8 bases in between. This chain's CDR3 is CASRLSSYNEQFF. CDR3 DNA: TGTGCCAGCCGATTAAGCTCCTACAATGAGCAGTTCTTC.

This clonotype showed up many times. V and J are TRBV19 and TRBJ2-7, with TRBD2 identical over 8 bases. The CDR3 spans 15 residues. Trimming cost V 5 bases and J 0 bases; bases outside gene matches: 6. Germline CDR1 LNHDA, CDR2 SQIVND (reference sequence). The DNA for the CDR3 is TGTGCCAGTAGTCCGGACGGGAGGGCCTCCTACGAGCAGTACTTC. Translating it yields CASSPDGRASYEQYF.

This clonotype was found a few times. V gene TRBV27 combines with J gene TRBJ1-2, with D possibly matching TRBD1 (5 bases). Germline lookup yields CDR1 MNHEY and CDR2 SMNVEV (reference sequence). The CDR3 totals 13 residues. Trimming left V 4 bases short and J 4 bases short, with 10 bases between. CDR3 nucleotides: TGTGCCAGCAGTTCAGGGTGGGGCTATGGCTACACCTTC. This sequence encodes CASSSGWGYGYTF.

This chain joins TRBV6-1 and TRBJ2-3, with a possible D match to TRBD1 (6 bases). The CDR3 extends over 16 amino acids. Germline V gene data show CDR1 as MNHNS and CDR2 as SASEGT. Trimming took 2 bases from V and 4 from J, leaving 16 bases between them. CDR3 nucleotide sequence: TGTGCCAGCAGTGAAAGCAGCCAGGGGCGGGCAGATACGCAGTATTTT. It is translated as CASSESSQGRADTQYF.

There are a few counts of this clonotype. The V gene is TRBV6-5, the J gene TRBJ2-1, with a possible D match to TRBD2 (5 bases). In germline, CDR1 is MNHEY, CDR2 SVGAGI. The CDR3 sequence is 13 residues long. V gave up 7 bases and J gave up 10 bases, with 17 bases separating them. The DNA of the CDR3 is TGTGCCAGCAAAAACGGAGCCGGAGGAGAGCAGTTCTTC. Encoded protein: CASKNGAGGEQFF.

V usage is TRBV10-3 and J usage is TRBJ1-1; D is undetermined. Trimming cost V 6 bases and J 4 bases, with 18 bases left between them. This CDR3 has 15 residues. Germline loops: CDR1 ENHRY, CDR2 SYGVKD. The CDR3: CAISPERPRPTEAFF. The CDR3 DNA is TGTGCCATCAGCCCCGAGAGACCGAGGCCCACTGAAGCTTTCTTT.